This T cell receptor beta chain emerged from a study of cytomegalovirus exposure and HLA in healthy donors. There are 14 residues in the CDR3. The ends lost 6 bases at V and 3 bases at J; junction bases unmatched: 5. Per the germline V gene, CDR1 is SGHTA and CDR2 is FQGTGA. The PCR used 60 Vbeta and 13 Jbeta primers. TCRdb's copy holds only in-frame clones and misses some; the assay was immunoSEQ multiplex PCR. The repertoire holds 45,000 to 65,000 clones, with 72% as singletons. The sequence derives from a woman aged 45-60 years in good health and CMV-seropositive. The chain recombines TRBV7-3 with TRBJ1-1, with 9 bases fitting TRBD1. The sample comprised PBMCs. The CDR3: CASRRQGEDTEAFF. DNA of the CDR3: TGTGCCAGCAGGAGACAGGGGGAGGACACTGAAGCTTTCTTT.